These 30 T cell receptor beta chains were all obtained from the same sample, sequenced in a study of radiotherapy plus CTLA-4 blockade in lung cancer. Assay used: immunoSEQ multiplex PCR; TCRdb lists only in-frame clones, some missing. The data contain over 85,000 clones, 88% of them singletons. The sequencing used peripheral blood, collected from a patient treated with radiotherapy plus ipilimumab. These receptors all stem from a human donor with non-small cell lung cancer that progressed on radiotherapy plus ipilimumab.

J is TRBJ1-1 and V is TRBV5-1; 7 nucleotides align to TRBD1. CDR1 SGHRS and CDR2 YFSETQ come from the germline V gene. V was clipped by 0 bases and J by 1 base; unmatched bases: 3. The CDR3 has 15 amino acids. DNA for the CDR3: TGCGCCAGCAGCTTGGCACAGGGGCCGAACACTGAAGCTTTCTTT. This codes for CASSLAQGPNTEAFF. The full variable domain, its missing parts supplied by reference TRBV5-1 and TRBJ1-1, is KAGVTQTPRYLIKTRGQQVTLSCSPISGHRSVSWYQQTPGQGLQFLFEYFSETQRNKGNFPGRFSGRQFSNSRSEMNVSTLELGDSALYLCASSLAQGPNTEAFFGQGTRLTVV.

The chain is built from TRBV19 and TRBJ2-5, with D unclear. Trimming shortened V by 6 bases and J by 2 bases, and 13 bases separated the two germline ends. The length of the CDR3 is 14 residues. Germline values: CDR1 LNHDA, CDR2 SQIVND (reference sequence). CDR3 nucleotides: TGTGCCAGTAGACCTCTCGGCCTTCAAGAGACCCAGTACTTC. Encoded protein: CASRPLGLQETQYF.

Concerning this clone: Other DNA sequences in the same sample also yield this CDR3. This chain links TRBV5-1 with TRBJ2-5; perhaps TRBD1 as D (6 bases). Trimming took 4 bases from V and 0 from J, leaving 10 bases between them. Germline assignment: CDR1 SGHRS and CDR2 YFSETQ. There are 14 residues in the CDR3. In nucleotides, the CDR3 is TGCGCCAGCAGCCCCGGACAGTACCAAGAGACCCAGTACTTC. Translating it yields CASSPGQYQETQYF.

V gene TRBV6-5 combines with J gene TRBJ1-1; D unclear. Per the germline V gene, CDR1 is MNHEY and CDR2 is SVGAGI. V was cut by 5 bases and J by 1 base, with 11 bases left in between. This CDR3 is built from 14 residues. The CDR3 DNA reads as TGTGCCAGCAGTAGCAGACCCACGAACACTGAAGCTTTCTTT. Its translation is CASSSRPTNTEAFF.

This chain links TRBV7-9 with TRBJ2-3, with D unclear. Deletions cut 5 bases from V and 8 bases from J, with 14 bases between. Per the germline V gene, CDR1 is SEHNR and CDR2 is FQNEAQ (reference sequence). The CDR3 length is 13 residues. The CDR3 DNA reads TGTGCCAGCAGCAAAGATCTAGGTGGTACGCAGTATTTT. Its translation is CASSKDLGGTQYF.

V and J are TRBV4-1 and TRBJ1-5; D might be TRBD1 (6 bases). The V gene's germline CDR1 is MGHRA and CDR2 YSYEKL. The V gene lost 0 bases and the J gene lost 4 bases, with 13 bases spanning the gap. The CDR3 spans 16 residues. CDR3 DNA sequence: TGCGCCAGCAGCCAAGAGGCGGGGGCCAGTAATCAGCCCCAGCATTTT. This translates into CASSQEAGASNQPQHF.

This chain links TRBV5-1 with TRBJ2-5; tentatively, D is TRBD2 (5 bases). This CDR3 has 14 amino acids. CDR1 is SGHRS and CDR2 is YFSETQ in the germline V gene. V was trimmed by 0 bases and J by 5 bases, leaving 11 bases between them. Written as DNA, the CDR3 is TGCGCCAGCAGCTTGGGGCCGGAGGAGGAGACCCAGTACTTC. Its translation is CASSLGPEEETQYF. Variable domain in full (rest from reference TRBV5-1 and TRBJ2-5): KAGVTQTPRYLIKTRGQQVTLSCSPISGHRSVSWYQQTPGQGLQFLFEYFSETQRNKGNFPGRFSGRQFSNSRSEMNVSTLELGDSALYLCASSLGPEEETQYFGPGTRLLVL.

V and J are TRBV2 and TRBJ1-4, with a weak D call TRBD1 (5 bases). The CDR3 covers 16 residues. Trimming left V 0 bases short and J 7 bases short, with 15 bases between. Germline V lookup: CDR1 SNHLY, CDR2 FYNNEI. CDR3 amino acids: CASSEAGGSKGEKLFF. For the CDR3, the DNA is TGTGCCAGCAGTGAAGCGGGGGGTAGCAAGGGTGAAAAACTGTTTTTT.

This sequence joins TRBV7-2 and TRBJ1-1; D is perhaps TRBD1 (5 bases). Germline V lookup: CDR1 SGHTA, CDR2 FQGNSA. Trimming shortened V by 3 bases and J by 4 bases, and 15 bases separated the two germline ends. CDR3 length: 15 amino acids. CDR3 sequence reads: CASSLLQVSGTEAFF. The CDR3 DNA sequence: TGTGCCAGCAGCTTGTTACAGGTATCGGGCACTGAAGCTTTCTTT.

The V and J genes are TRBV25-1 and TRBJ2-5; the D gene is possibly TRBD1 (6 bases). Looked up from germline, CDR1 is MGHDK and CDR2 is SYGVNS. CDR3 length: 13 residues. V lost 6 bases to trimming and J lost 2 bases, with 10 bases between them. The DNA for the CDR3 is TGTGCCAGCAGGCGGACAGAACAAGAGACCCAGTACTTC. This codes for CASRRTEQETQYF.

This clone was recorded only once. The chain couples TRBV5-1 to TRBJ2-5, with D tentatively TRBD2 (5 bases). Germline-derived CDR1 and CDR2 are SGHRS and YFSETQ. This CDR3 spans 15 amino acids. V was trimmed by 4 bases and J by 0 bases, leaving 13 bases between them. CDR3 nucleotides: TGCGCCAGCAGCGATGACCTAGCTTACCAAGAGACCCAGTACTTC. Its protein is CASSDDLAYQETQYF. Looking up the rest from reference TRBV5-1 and TRBJ2-5 gives the full variable domain: KAGVTQTPRYLIKTRGQQVTLSCSPISGHRSVSWYQQTPGQGLQFLFEYFSETQRNKGNFPGRFSGRQFSNSRSEMNVSTLELGDSALYLCASSDDLAYQETQYFGPGTRLLVL.

The chain joins TRBV6-1 to TRBJ2-3; D ambiguous. The V gene lost 3 bases and the J gene lost 0 bases, with 10 bases spanning the gap. The CDR3 is 15 residues long. The germline V gene has CDR1 MNHNS and CDR2 SASEGT. Here the CDR3 DNA reads TGTGCCAGCAGTGAGAGTGGCGGAAGCACAGATACGCAGTATTTT. It encodes CASSESGGSTDTQYF.

The chain employs TRBV7-9 and TRBJ2-3, with unresolved D. CDR1 and CDR2 from the germline V gene are SEHNR and FQNEAQ (reference sequence). The CDR3 covers 15 residues. V was pared by 5 bases and J by 0 bases, with 12 bases between. The CDR3 DNA is TGTGCCAGCAGCCCCCGGGCAGCTAGCACAGATACGCAGTATTTT. It yields the protein CASSPRAASTDTQYF.

The chain uses TRBV14 and TRBJ2-7; tentative D call: TRBD1 (6 bases). V was shortened by 4 bases and J by 0 bases, with 10 bases between the two germline ends. Germline CDR1 and CDR2: SGHDN and FVKESK. The CDR3 is made up of 14 amino acids. This CDR3 reads CASSRTDSSYEQYF. CDR3 nucleotides: TGTGCCAGCAGCCGGACAGATAGCTCCTACGAGCAGTACTTC.

V usage is TRBV19 and J usage is TRBJ1-2; D is undetermined. The CDR3 runs 12 residues. V lost 7 bases to trimming and J lost 8 bases, with 14 bases between them. CDR1 LNHDA and CDR2 SQIVND come from the germline V gene (reference sequence). The CDR3 sequence is CASTPGPAGYTF. In nucleotides, the CDR3 is TGTGCCAGTACCCCCGGCCCTGCGGGCTACACCTTC.

V is TRBV6-1 and J is TRBJ1-3; D unclear. Deletions cut 8 bases from V and 0 bases from J, with 8 bases between. This CDR3 is 13 amino acids long. CDR1 is MNHNS, CDR2 SASEGT, per germline. The CDR3 region has the DNA TGTGCCAGCGGTACATTCTCTGGAAACACCATATATTTT. Translating gives CASGTFSGNTIYF.

The CDR3 loop is CASSIQAGRGRNEQFF. The CDR3 nucleotides are TGTGCCAGCAGTATCCAAGCGGGAAGAGGACGCAATGAGCAGTTCTTC. V usage is TRBV27 and J usage is TRBJ2-1, with 7 positions matching TRBD2. The CDR3 runs to 16 residues. Germline loops: CDR1 MNHEY, CDR2 SMNVEV (reference sequence). V shed 5 bases and J 6 bases; nucleotides not matched to a gene: 13.

J is TRBJ2-7 and V is TRBV19; D possibly matches TRBD1 or TRBD2 (5 bases each). Per germline, CDR1 LNHDA and CDR2 SQIVND (reference sequence). CDR3 length equals 16 residues. V gave up 5 bases and J gave up 3 bases, with 20 bases separating them. The CDR3 DNA reads as TGTGCCAGTAGTCGTCAGGGACGGGGATACAACTACGAGCAGTACTTC. It is translated as CASSRQGRGYNYEQYF.

The rearrangement joins TRBV9 to TRBJ1-3; no reliable D call. The CDR3 runs 16 residues. V lost 2 bases, J lost 8 bases, and 20 bases lay in between. CDR1 and CDR2 (germline): SGDLS, YYNGEE. CDR3 bases: TGTGCCAGCAGCGTTAGAGGCCCAGAGAACGGCGACACCATATATTTT. This gives the protein CASSVRGPENGDTIYF.

The chain recombines TRBV19 with TRBJ1-4, with 9 bases that match TRBD1. The CDR3 loop spans 17 amino acids. Germline V gives CDR1 LNHDA, CDR2 SQIVND (reference sequence). The junction had 9 bases not matched to a gene; V was cut back by 3 bases and J by 4 bases. CDR3 sequence: CASSMGRTGEINEKLFF. The CDR3 DNA reads TGTGCCAGTAGTATGGGACGGACAGGGGAGATTAATGAAAAACTGTTTTTT.

The DNA for the CDR3 is TGCGCCAGCAGCTTGGCAGGGGGCTTGGACACCGGGGAGCTGTTTTTT. Translation: CASSLAGGLDTGELFF. This rearrangement joins TRBV5-1 to TRBJ2-2; TRBD1 matches 8 bases. The CDR3 totals 16 residues. In germline, CDR1 is SGHRS, CDR2 YFSETQ. J lost 3 bases, V lost 0 bases, and 4 bases had no gene match.

The genes are TRBV19 and TRBJ1-2; 7 positions match TRBD1. CDR3 size: 14 residues. J gave up 6 bases and V 8 bases, and 12 bases lay outside the gene matches. The germline gives CDR1 LNHDA, CDR2 SQIVND (reference sequence). The DNA of the CDR3 is TGTGCCAGTTTAGAGACAGGGACATGGGATGGCTACACCTTC. Residues: CASLETGTWDGYTF.

V is TRBV5-1 and J is TRBJ1-1; no reliable D call. CDR3 length equals 14 residues. V was trimmed by 5 bases and J by 1 base, leaving 12 bases between them. Germline CDR1 reads SGHRS; CDR2 reads YFSETQ. The CDR3 DNA follows: TGCGCCAGCAGGCGGGGTTTATCGAACACTGAAGCTTTCTTT. It is translated as CASRRGLSNTEAFF. The full variable domain, rest sourced from reference TRBV5-1 and TRBJ1-1, is KAGVTQTPRYLIKTRGQQVTLSCSPISGHRSVSWYQQTPGQGLQFLFEYFSETQRNKGNFPGRFSGRQFSNSRSEMNVSTLELGDSALYLCASRRGLSNTEAFFGQGTRLTVV.

This clone was counted once. The V gene is TRBV28, the J gene TRBJ1-1; 7 bases align to TRBD1. Per germline, CDR1 MDHEN and CDR2 SYDVKM. V lost 2 bases to trimming and J lost 8 bases; unmatched junction nucleotides: 2. The CDR3 is 12 residues long. The CDR3 spells CASSLRGQEAFF. The DNA of the CDR3 is TGTGCCAGCAGTTTAAGGGGACAGGAAGCTTTCTTT.

The rearrangement links TRBV5-1 to TRBJ2-7; D gene uncertain. The germline V and J ends were trimmed by 4 bases and 7 bases, with 15 bases remaining between them. Per the germline V gene, CDR1 is SGHRS and CDR2 is YFSETQ. The CDR3 runs 13 residues. The CDR3 reads CASSLTGSREQYF. DNA of the CDR3: TGCGCCAGCAGCCTGACGGGCAGCCGGGAGCAGTACTTC. The variable domain in full, completed from reference TRBV5-1 and TRBJ2-7, reads KAGVTQTPRYLIKTRGQQVTLSCSPISGHRSVSWYQQTPGQGLQFLFEYFSETQRNKGNFPGRFSGRQFSNSRSEMNVSTLELGDSALYLCASSLTGSREQYFGPGTRLTVT.

Regarding this clone: A read error may account for a junction end that differs from germline. The chain has TRBV11-2 and TRBJ1-2; D gene unclear. Per the germline V gene, CDR1 is SGHAT and CDR2 is FQNNGV. The CDR3 has 12 amino acids. The CDR3 is CASSLDPAGYTF. The CDR3 nucleotides read TGTGCCAGCAGCCTAGATCCCGCGGGCTACACCTTC. Complete variable domain (other parts from reference TRBV11-2 and TRBJ1-2): EAGVAQSPRYKIIEKRQSVAFWCNPISGHATLYWYQQILGQGPKLLIQFQNNGVVDDSQLPKDRFSAERLKGVDSTLKIQPAKLEDSAVYLCASSLDPAGYTFGSGTRLTVV.

V is TRBV6-4 and J is TRBJ2-7; 8 positions agree with TRBD1. This CDR3 is 16 amino acids long. Germline CDR1 and CDR2: MRHNA and SNTAGT. Losses at the gene ends were 1 base for V and 1 base for J; bases not matched to a gene: 6. The CDR3 coding sequence is TGTGCCAGCAGTGACTGGGACAGGAGCCCGTCCTACGAGCAGTACTTC. Translation: CASSDWDRSPSYEQYF.

As regards this clone: Its ends do not fully match the called genes, so a read error is possible. V usage is TRBV29-1 and J usage is TRBJ2-7; D is perhaps TRBD1 (6 bases). The CDR3 runs 12 residues. Germline CDR1 is SQVTM and CDR2 is ANQGSEA. The DNA for the CDR3 is TGCAGCCTTGAGGGGGTAAGCTACGAGCAGTACTTC. It specifies CSLEGVSYEQYF.

This chain uses TRBV5-4 with TRBJ1-1, with D perhaps TRBD1 (5 bases). Looked up from germline, CDR1 is SGHNT and CDR2 is YYREEE (reference sequence). V was trimmed by 0 bases and J by 1 base, leaving 10 bases between them. This CDR3 spans 15 amino acids. The CDR3 coding sequence is TGTGCCAGCAGCTTGGCCTGGGGGGGGAACACTGAAGCTTTCTTT. This gives the protein CASSLAWGGNTEAFF.

The chain links TRBV25-1 to TRBJ2-7, with 10 bases matching TRBD2. The V gene's germline CDR1 is MGHDK and CDR2 SYGVNS. With V trimmed by 1 base and J by 2 bases, 2 bases remained unmatched. The length of the CDR3 is 15 residues. The CDR3 bases are TGTGCCAGCAGTGAATCTAGCGGGGGAACCTACGAGCAGTACTTC. Protein sequence: CASSESSGGTYEQYF.